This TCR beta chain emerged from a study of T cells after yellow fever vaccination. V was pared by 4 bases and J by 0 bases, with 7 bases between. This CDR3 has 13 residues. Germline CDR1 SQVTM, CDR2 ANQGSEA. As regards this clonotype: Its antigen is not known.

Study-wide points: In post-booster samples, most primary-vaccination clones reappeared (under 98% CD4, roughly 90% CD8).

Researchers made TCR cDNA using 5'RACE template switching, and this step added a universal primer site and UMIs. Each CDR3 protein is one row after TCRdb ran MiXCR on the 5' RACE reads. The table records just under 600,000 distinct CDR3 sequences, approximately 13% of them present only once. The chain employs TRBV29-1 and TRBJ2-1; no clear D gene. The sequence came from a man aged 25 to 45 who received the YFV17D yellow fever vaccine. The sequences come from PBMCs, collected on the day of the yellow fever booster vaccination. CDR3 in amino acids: CSVAGISYNEQFF. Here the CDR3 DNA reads TGCAGCGTTGCTGGAATCTCCTACAATGAGCAGTTCTTC.